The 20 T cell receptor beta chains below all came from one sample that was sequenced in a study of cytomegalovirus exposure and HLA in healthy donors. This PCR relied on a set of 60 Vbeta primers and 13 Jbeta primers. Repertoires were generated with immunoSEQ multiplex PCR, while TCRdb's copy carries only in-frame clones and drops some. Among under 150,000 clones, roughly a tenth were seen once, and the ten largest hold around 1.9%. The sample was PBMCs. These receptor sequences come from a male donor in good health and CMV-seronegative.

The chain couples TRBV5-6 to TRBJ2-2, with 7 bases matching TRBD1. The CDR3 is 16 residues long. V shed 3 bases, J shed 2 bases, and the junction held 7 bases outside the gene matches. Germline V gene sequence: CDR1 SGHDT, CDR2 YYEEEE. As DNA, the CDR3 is TGTGCCAGCAGCTCGACAGGGAAGGGCAACACCGGGGAGCTGTTTTTT. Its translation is CASSSTGKGNTGELFF.

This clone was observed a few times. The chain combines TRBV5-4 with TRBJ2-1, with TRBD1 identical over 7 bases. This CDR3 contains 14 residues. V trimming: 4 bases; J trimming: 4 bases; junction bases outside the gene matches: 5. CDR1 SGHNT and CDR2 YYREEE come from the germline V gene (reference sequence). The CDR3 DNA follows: TGTGCCAGCAGCGCGACAGGGTCATACAATGAGCAGTTCTTC. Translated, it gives CASSATGSYNEQFF.

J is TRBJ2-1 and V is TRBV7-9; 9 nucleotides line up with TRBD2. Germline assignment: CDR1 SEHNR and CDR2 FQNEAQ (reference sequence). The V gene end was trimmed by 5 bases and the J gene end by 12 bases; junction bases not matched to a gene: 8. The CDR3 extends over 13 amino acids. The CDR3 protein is CASSHRTSERQFF. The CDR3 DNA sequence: TGTGCCAGCAGCCATCGGACTAGCGAACGGCAGTTCTTC.

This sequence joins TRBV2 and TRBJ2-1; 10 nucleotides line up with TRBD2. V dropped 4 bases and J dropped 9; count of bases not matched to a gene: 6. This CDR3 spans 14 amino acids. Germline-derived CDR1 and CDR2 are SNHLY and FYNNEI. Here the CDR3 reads CASSGEREGGEQFF. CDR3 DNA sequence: TGTGCCAGCAGTGGAGAGCGGGAGGGAGGTGAGCAGTTCTTC.

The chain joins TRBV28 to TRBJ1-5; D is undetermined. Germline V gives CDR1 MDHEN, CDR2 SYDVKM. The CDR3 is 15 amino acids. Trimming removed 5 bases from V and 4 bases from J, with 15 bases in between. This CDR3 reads CASSRSTTANQPQHF. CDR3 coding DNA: TGTGCCAGCAGTCGGTCTACAACAGCTAATCAGCCCCAGCATTTT.

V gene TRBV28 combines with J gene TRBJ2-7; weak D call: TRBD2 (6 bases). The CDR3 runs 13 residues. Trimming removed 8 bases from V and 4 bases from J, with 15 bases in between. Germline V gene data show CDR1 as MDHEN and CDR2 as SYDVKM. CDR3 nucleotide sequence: TGTGCCAGCGGGACTCTCCCGGGGTACGAGCAGTACTTC. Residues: CASGTLPGYEQYF. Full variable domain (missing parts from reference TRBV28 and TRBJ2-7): DVKVTQSSRYLVKRTGEKVFLECVQDMDHENMFWYRQDPGLGLRLIYFSYDVKMKEKGDIPEGYSVSREKKERFSLILESASTNQTSMYLCASGTLPGYEQYFGPGTRLTVT.

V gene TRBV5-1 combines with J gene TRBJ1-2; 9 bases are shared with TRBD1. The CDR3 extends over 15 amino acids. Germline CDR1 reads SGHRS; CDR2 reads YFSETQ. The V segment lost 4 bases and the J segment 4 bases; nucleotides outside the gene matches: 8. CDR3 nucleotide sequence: TGCGCCAGCAGCGACAGGGGGGCGTCCTCCTATGGCTACACCTTC. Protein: CASSDRGASSYGYTF.

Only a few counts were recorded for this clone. CDR3 loop: CASSFKDRVGTDTQYF. The CDR3 bases are TGTGCCAGCAGCTTCAAAGACAGGGTGGGCACAGATACGCAGTATTTT. The chain recombines TRBV5-4 with TRBJ2-3; 7 nucleotides align to TRBD1. Germline V gene data show CDR1 as SGHNT and CDR2 as YYREEE (reference sequence). CDR3 size: 16 residues. Trimming removed 2 bases from V and 1 base from J; junction bases left unmatched: 7.

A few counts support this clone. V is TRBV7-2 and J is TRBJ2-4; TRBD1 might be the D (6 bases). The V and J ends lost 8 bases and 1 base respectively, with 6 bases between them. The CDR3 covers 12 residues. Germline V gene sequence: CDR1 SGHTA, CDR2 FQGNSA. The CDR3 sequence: CASGGAKNIQYF. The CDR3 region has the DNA TGTGCCAGCGGGGGCGCCAAAAACATTCAGTACTTC.

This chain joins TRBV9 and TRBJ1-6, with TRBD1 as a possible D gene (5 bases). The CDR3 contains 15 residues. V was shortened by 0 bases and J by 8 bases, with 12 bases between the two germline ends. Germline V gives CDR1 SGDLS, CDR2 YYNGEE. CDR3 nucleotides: TGTGCCAGCAGCGTAGAGGACACCGAGGATTCACCCCTCCACTTT. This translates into CASSVEDTEDSPLHF.

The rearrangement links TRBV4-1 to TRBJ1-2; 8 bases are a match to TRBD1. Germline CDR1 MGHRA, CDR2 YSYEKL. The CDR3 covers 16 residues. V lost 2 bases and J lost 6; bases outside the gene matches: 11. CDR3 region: CASSQPTRGQGNGYTF. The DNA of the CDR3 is TGCGCCAGCAGCCAACCGACACGCGGACAGGGTAATGGCTACACCTTC.

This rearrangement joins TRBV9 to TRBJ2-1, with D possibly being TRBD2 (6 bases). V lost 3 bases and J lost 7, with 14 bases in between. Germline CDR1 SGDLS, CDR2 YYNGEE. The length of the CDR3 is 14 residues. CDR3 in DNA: TGTGCCAGCAGCGGGGGACTGGTGCCTAATGAGCAGTTCTTC. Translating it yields CASSGGLVPNEQFF. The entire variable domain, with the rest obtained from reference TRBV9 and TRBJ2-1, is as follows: DSGVTQTPKHLITATGQRVTLRCSPRSGDLSVYWYQQSLDQGLQFLIQYYNGEERAKGNILERFSAQQFPDLHSELNLSSLELGDSALYFCASSGGLVPNEQFFGPGTRLTVL.

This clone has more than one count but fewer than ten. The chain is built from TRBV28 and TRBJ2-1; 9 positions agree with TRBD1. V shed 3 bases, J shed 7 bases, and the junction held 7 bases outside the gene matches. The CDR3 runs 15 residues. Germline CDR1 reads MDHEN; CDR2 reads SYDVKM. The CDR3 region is CASSFTRDRENEQFF. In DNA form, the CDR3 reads TGTGCCAGCAGTTTTACCCGGGACAGGGAAAATGAGCAGTTCTTC.

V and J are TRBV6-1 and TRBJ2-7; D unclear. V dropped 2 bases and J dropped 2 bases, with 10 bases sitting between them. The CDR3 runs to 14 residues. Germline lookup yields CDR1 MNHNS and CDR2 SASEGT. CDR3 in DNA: TGTGCCAGCAGTGAATTCGCAGGCCCCTACGAGCAGTACTTC. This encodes CASSEFAGPYEQYF.

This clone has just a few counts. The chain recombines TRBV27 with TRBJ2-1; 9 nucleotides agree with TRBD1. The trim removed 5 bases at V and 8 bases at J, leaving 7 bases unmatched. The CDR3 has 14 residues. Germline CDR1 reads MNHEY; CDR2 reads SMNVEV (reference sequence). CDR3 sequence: CASSLRDRDDEQFF. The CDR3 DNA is TGTGCCAGCAGTCTTCGGGACAGGGACGATGAGCAGTTCTTC.

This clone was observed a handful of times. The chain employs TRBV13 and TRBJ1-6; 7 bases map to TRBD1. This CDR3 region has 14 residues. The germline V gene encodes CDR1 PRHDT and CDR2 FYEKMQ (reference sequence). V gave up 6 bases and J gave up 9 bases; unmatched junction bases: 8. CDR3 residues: CASRQGRRGSPLHF. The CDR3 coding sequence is TGTGCCAGCAGACAGGGGAGGAGGGGTTCACCCCTCCACTTT.

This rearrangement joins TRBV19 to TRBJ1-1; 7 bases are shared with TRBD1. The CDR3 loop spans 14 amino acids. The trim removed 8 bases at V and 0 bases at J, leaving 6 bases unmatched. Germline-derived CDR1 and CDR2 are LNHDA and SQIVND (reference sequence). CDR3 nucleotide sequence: TGTGCCAGTCAAACAGGGGTTCTGAACACTGAAGCTTTCTTT. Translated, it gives CASQTGVLNTEAFF.

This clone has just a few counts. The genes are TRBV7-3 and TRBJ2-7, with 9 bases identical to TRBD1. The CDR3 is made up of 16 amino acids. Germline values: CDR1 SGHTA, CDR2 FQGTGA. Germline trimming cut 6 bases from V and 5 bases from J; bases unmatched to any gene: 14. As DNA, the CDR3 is TGTGCCAGCAGTATCACGGGACAGGGAAGGTGGGACGAGCAGTACTTC. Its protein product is CASSITGQGRWDEQYF.

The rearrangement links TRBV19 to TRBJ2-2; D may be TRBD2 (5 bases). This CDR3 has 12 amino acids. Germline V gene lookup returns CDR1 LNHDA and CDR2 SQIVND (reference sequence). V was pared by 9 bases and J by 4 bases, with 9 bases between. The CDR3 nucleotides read TGTGCCAGCCTGGAGGTCACCGGGGAGCTGTTTTTT. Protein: CASLEVTGELFF.

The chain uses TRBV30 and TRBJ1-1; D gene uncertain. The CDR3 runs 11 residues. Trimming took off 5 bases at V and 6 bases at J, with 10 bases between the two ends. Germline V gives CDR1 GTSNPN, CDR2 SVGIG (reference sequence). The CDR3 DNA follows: TGTGCCTGGGGTCCCGGGGCTGAAGCTTTCTTT. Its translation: CAWGPGAEAFF.